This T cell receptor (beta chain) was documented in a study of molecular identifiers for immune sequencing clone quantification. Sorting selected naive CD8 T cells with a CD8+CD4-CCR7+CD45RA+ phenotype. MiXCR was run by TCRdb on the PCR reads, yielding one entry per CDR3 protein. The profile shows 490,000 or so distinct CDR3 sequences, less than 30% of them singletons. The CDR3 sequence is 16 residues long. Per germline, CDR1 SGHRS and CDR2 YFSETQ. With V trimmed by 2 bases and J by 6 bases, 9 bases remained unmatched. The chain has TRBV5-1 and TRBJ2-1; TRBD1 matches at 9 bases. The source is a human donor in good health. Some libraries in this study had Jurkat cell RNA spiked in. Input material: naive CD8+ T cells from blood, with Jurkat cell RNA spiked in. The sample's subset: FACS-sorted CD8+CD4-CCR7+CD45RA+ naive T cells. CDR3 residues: CASSFPRGQGGNEQFF. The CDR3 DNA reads TGCGCCAGCAGCTTTCCCCGGGGACAGGGCGGCAATGAGCAGTTCTTC.